The clone carrying this T cell receptor (beta chain) was seen at least ten times. This sample is part of a study of blood T cells in healthy people across ages. A second PCR, run for roughly 6 to 11 cycles, used a sample-barcoded 5' primer plus a J-beta primer mix. TCRdb called the 5' RACE reads again in MiXCR, with one record for every CDR3 protein. The sample includes approximately 810,000 distinct CDR3 sequences, about 30% seen only once; the top ten take roughly 17%. This CDR3 contains 14 residues. The V gene lost 3 bases and the J gene lost 0 bases, with 10 bases spanning the gap. Germline V gene lookup returns CDR1 DFQATT and CDR2 SNEGSKA (reference sequence).

This rearrangement joins TRBV20-1 to TRBJ2-3; D is uncertain. The receptor was derived from an elderly woman in good health. The sequencing sample was made of blood. CDR3 sequence (DNA): TGCAGTGCTAGCGGATTTCGCAGCACAGATACGCAGTATTTT. Its translation: CSASGFRSTDTQYF.